The 26 T cell receptor beta chains below come from one sample, sequenced in a study of CXCR3-negative and CXCR3-positive naive CD8 T cells. UMI-labeled TRB cDNA libraries were prepared by 5' RACE. TCRdb reprocessed the 5' RACE reads, with one entry per CDR3 protein and no DNA. The sample table sets out about 57,000 distinct CDR3 sequences. Their cognate antigens are unknown. Study results and limitations: Naive cells positive for CXCR3 carried more hydrophobic TRB CDR3s than CXCR3-negative ones.

The material sequenced was naive CXCR3+ CD8+ T cells from blood. Subset in this sample: CD45RO-CCR7+CD27+CD95- naive CD8+ T cells expressing CXCR3 (TNR3+). All receptors derive from a human donor in good health. Some clones in this sample may be carry-over from other donors' samples.

This chain connects TRBV11-2 to TRBJ1-1. CDR1 is SGHAT and CDR2 is FQNNGV in the germline V gene. CDR3 length: 13 residues. This CDR3 is CASSLDQGRPAFF.

This clonotype is medium-sized (0.01 to 0.1%) by frequency. The rearrangement links TRBV18 to TRBJ1-2; absent DNA, TCRdb's TRBD1 call cannot be checked. The germline V gene has CDR1 KGHSH and CDR2 LQKENI. The CDR3 contains 13 residues. The CDR3 spells CASSPWAGQDYTF.

This chain uses TRBV11-3 with TRBJ1-6; no DNA is available, so the TRBD1 call from TCRdb remains unchecked. This CDR3 comprises 16 residues. CDR1 SGHNT and CDR2 YENEEA come from the germline V gene. CDR3 sequence reads: CASSSRTDLDNSPLHF.

The V call is TRBV23-1, the J call TRBJ2-5; TCRdb reports TRBD1, a call that lacks DNA to check it against. TRBV23-1 is an ORF for which the function is uncertain. CDR3 length: 16 residues. The CDR3 sequence is CASSTGTGSVGKTQYF.

The chain couples TRBV12-3 or TRBV12-4 to TRBJ1-1. CDR3 length: 15 residues. This CDR3 reads CASSFFGLGGGEAFF.

The chain carries TRBV7-3 and TRBJ2-1; TCRdb's D call of TRBD2 is untestable without DNA. The CDR3 is 20 amino acids. Germline CDR1 SGHTA, CDR2 FQGTGA. The CDR3 is CASSLIRAGASGSRYNEQFF.

The rearrangement links TRBV15 to TRBJ1-1. CDR1 and CDR2 from the germline V gene are LNHNV and YYDKDF (reference sequence). This CDR3 is built from 11 residues. The CDR3 sequence is CATGIGTEAFF.

The CDR3 sequence is CASSSVARDQETQYF. The V and J genes are TRBV12-3 or TRBV12-4 and TRBJ2-5; TCRdb picks TRBD2, but there is no DNA to check that call. The CDR3 length is 15 residues.

The chain uses TRBV18 and TRBJ2-3; TCRdb calls TRBD2, which cannot be checked without DNA. This CDR3 comprises 14 residues. The V gene's germline CDR1 is KGHSH and CDR2 LQKENI. The CDR3 region is CASSPSGGTDTQYF.

The V and J genes are TRBV7-2 and TRBJ1-4; the D call of TRBD1 rests on TCRdb alone, since no DNA is present to check it. The CDR3 is made up of 13 amino acids. The germline V gene encodes CDR1 SGHTA and CDR2 FQGNSA. CDR3 protein: CASSLALGGELFF.

The CDR3 loop reads CSVEEYPERFF. The chain uses TRBV29-1 and TRBJ2-1. The CDR3 loop spans 11 amino acids. CDR1 and CDR2 from the germline V gene are SQVTM and ANQGSEA.

The V gene is TRBV7-9, the J gene TRBJ2-5; TCRdb gives TRBD1 as the D gene, but with no DNA this cannot be confirmed. The germline gives CDR1 SEHNR, CDR2 FQNEAQ (reference sequence). This CDR3 region has 15 residues. The CDR3 spells CASSPPDRVQETQYF.

This chain joins TRBV13 and TRBJ2-7; checking the TCRdb D call of TRBD1 is not possible without DNA. The CDR3 consists of 14 residues. Per germline, CDR1 PRHDT and CDR2 FYEKMQ (reference sequence). CDR3 amino acids: CASSLGATGYEQYF. Using reference TRBV13 and TRBJ2-7 for the parts outside the CDR3, the full variable domain is AAGVIQSPRHLIKEKRETATLKCYPIPRHDTVYWYQQGPGQDPQFLISFYEKMQSDKGSIPDRFSAQQFSDYHSELNMSSLELGDSALYFCASSLGATGYEQYFGPGTRLTVT.

The rearrangement uses TRBV6-1 and TRBJ2-3; TCRdb lists TRBD2, though no DNA is available to test this call. The CDR3 runs to 15 residues. Germline V gene data show CDR1 as MNHNS and CDR2 as SASEGT. The CDR3 loop reads CASSDRGGAADTQYF.

V is TRBV25-1 and J is TRBJ1-1; TCRdb's assignment of TRBD1 cannot be checked, as there is no DNA. The CDR3 covers 13 residues. Germline loops: CDR1 MGHDK, CDR2 SYGVNS. CDR3 residues: CASSEFRGGEAFF.

The chain is built from TRBV19 and TRBJ1-1; TCRdb indicates TRBD1, and absent DNA this call remains unverified. The CDR3 sequence is 17 residues long. Germline CDR1 LNHDA, CDR2 SQIVND (reference sequence). The chain's CDR3 is CASSILGASGENTEAFF.

V is TRBV29-1 and J is TRBJ2-7; TCRdb proposes TRBD1, but this gene call is untestable without DNA. The CDR3 spans 13 residues. Germline loops: CDR1 SQVTM, CDR2 ANQGSEA. The CDR3 loop is CSVERPGLYEQYF.

The V call is TRBV29-1, the J call TRBJ2-3; the D gene TCRdb calls, TRBD1, cannot be checked with no DNA. CDR1 and CDR2 from the germline V gene are SQVTM and ANQGSEA. The CDR3 runs to 14 residues. CDR3 loop: CSVGDLGVTDTQYF.

This chain uses TRBV7-9 with TRBJ2-7; TCRdb names TRBD1, which stays unverified in the absence of DNA. The CDR3 runs to 15 residues. Looked up from germline, CDR1 is SEHNR and CDR2 is FQNEAQ (reference sequence). CDR3 sequence reads: CASSSIPEGVYEQYF.

The chain joins TRBV28 to TRBJ2-3; TCRdb's D call of TRBD1 is untestable without DNA. The CDR3 runs to 16 residues. The germline V gene encodes CDR1 MDHEN and CDR2 SYDVKM. CDR3: CASSPRQITSTDTQYF.

This sequence joins TRBV18 and TRBJ1-6. Germline lookup yields CDR1 KGHSH and CDR2 LQKENI. This CDR3 is built from 14 residues. The CDR3 spells CASSLSSYNSPLHF.

The V gene is TRBV4-1, the J gene TRBJ1-2. The CDR3 has 16 residues. Germline values: CDR1 MGHRA, CDR2 YSYEKL. This CDR3 is CASSQDRLPPLYGYTF.

The V gene is TRBV7-8, the J gene TRBJ2-1. Germline CDR1 reads SGHVS; CDR2 reads FQNEAQ. This CDR3 spans 14 amino acids. CDR3 region: CASSFIVGPAEQFF.

The chain recombines TRBV5-5 with TRBJ2-1. The CDR3 extends over 14 amino acids. Germline V gives CDR1 SGHKS, CDR2 YYEKEE (reference sequence). CDR3 residues: CASSLQPRHNEQFF. Combining the CDR3 with reference TRBV5-5 and TRBJ2-1 gives the whole variable domain DAGVTQSPTHLIKTRGQQVTLRCSPISGHKSVSWYQQVLGQGPQFIFQYYEKEERGRGNFPDRFSARQFPNYSSELNVNALLLGDSALYLCASSLQPRHNEQFFGPGTRLTVL.

The rearrangement links TRBV20-1 to TRBJ2-7; with no DNA, the TCRdb D assignment of TRBD1 cannot be verified. Germline lookup yields CDR1 DFQATT and CDR2 SNEGSKA (reference sequence). There are 15 residues in the CDR3. This chain's CDR3 is CSARPETGGHYEQYF.

The chain links TRBV4-3 to TRBJ2-1; with no DNA, the TCRdb D assignment of TRBD2 cannot be verified. The CDR3 extends over 17 amino acids. Germline V gene sequence: CDR1 LGHNA, CDR2 YSLEER. CDR3 in amino acids: CASSQEPRAGSSDEQFF.